These T cell receptor beta chains were read from a single sample in a study of T-cell memory formation after mild COVID-19. In TCRdb, the 5' RACE reads were re-called with MiXCR into one record per CDR3 protein. Of just under 550,000 distinct CDR3 sequences listed, around 20% are singletons. Material: PBMCs or a T cell subset sorted from them (not recorded which). The receptors shown here come from an adult woman who had mild COVID-19 (a few samples of this study predate the infection). Cell type and time point are not known. Both conserved end residues are part of each CDR3. D genes are given only for firm matches. Rows may omit the clone size; those that give it use once, few, many or a size class.

d_call	clone_size	cdr3_length	v_call	j_call	cdr3_nt	cdr3_aa
.	few	17	TRBV11-2	TRBJ2-7	TGTGCCAGCAGCTTAGATCGAAAGGGGCGCCGCTCCTACGAGCAGTACTTC	CASSLDRKGRRSYEQYF
TRBD2	few	15	TRBV12-3/TRBV12-4	TRBJ2-1	TGTGCCAGCAGTGACACTAGCGGGGGGGCCGATGAGCAGTTCTTC	CASSDTSGGADEQFF
TRBD2	few	15	TRBV6-2/TRBV6-3	TRBJ2-7	TGTGCCAGCAGTTACTCTGGGCGGGAGATCTACGAGCAGTACTTC	CASSYSGREIYEQYF
.	.	15	TRBV27	TRBJ2-3	TGTGCCAGCAGAGTCGGGCCCCGGTCCACAGATACGCAGTATTTT	CASRVGPRSTDTQYF
.	few	18	TRBV27	TRBJ2-3	TGTGCCAGCAGTTACCGCCCCCCGCTAGTGATGGGCCAGAAGGCGCAGTATTTT	CASSYRPPLVMGQKAQYF
.	.	14	TRBV7-2	TRBJ1-2	TGTGCCAGCAGCTTAGGGGGCGAGGGCTATGGCTACACCTTC	CASSLGGEGYGYTF
.	many	15	TRBV12-3/TRBV12-4	TRBJ1-3	TGTGCCAGCAAAGGGGACGGATTCTCTGGAAACACCATATATTTT	CASKGDGFSGNTIYF
.	.	13	TRBV29-1	TRBJ2-1	TGCAGCGTACCGGGACTGCCATCAGATGGGCAGTTCTTC	CSVPGLPSDGQFF
TRBD1	.	16	TRBV7-9	TRBJ1-4	TGTGCCAGCAGCTTAGGGGAAGGGGACAGGGCCGAAAAACTGTTTTTT	CASSLGEGDRAEKLFF
.	.	16	TRBV12-3/TRBV12-4	TRBJ1-1	TGTGCCAGCAGTTTGGTAAGGGCAACGAGCCTGTCTGAAGCTTTCTTT	CASSLVRATSLSEAFF
.	few	12	TRBV29-1	TRBJ2-7	TGCAGCGTTCAAGGGGGTTTCGACGAGCAGTACTTC	CSVQGGFDEQYF
.	.	13	TRBV18	TRBJ1-1	TGTGCCAGCTCACCGCAGAAGAACACTGAAGCTTTCTTT	CASSPQKNTEAFF
.	many	11	TRBV7-2	TRBJ2-7	TGTGCCAGCAGCCACGGCTACGAGCAGTACTTC	CASSHGYEQYF
.	.	13	TRBV7-9	TRBJ1-2	TGTGCCAGCAGCTTTAAGGGTCAGGGTGGCTACACCTTC	CASSFKGQGGYTF
.	.	16	TRBV20-1	TRBJ1-2	TGCAGTGCTAGAGACCAACAGGGTGACAGTAACTATGGCTACACCTTC	CSARDQQGDSNYGYTF
.	few	16	TRBV5-1	TRBJ2-3	TGCGCCAGCAGTCCTCAGGGGGGCCGAAGGAGAGATACGCAGTATTTT	CASSPQGGRRRDTQYF
.	.	13	TRBV12-3/TRBV12-4	TRBJ1-1	TGTGCCAGCAGTTTATTACAGAACACTGAAGCTTTCTTT	CASSLLQNTEAFF
TRBD1	few	17	TRBV7-2	TRBJ2-2	TGTGCCAGCAGCGGGTTTCCGGGACAGGGCCACACCGGGGAGCTGTTTTTT	CASSGFPGQGHTGELFF